The present T cell receptor beta chain was sequenced within a study of vaccination effects on CD4 cells after COVID-19. Background on the study: With the ViraFEST assay, the study expanded antigen-specific CD4+ T cells using viral peptide pools, then sequenced them. A median of 72 days separated the second dose and sampling.

Only a few counts were recorded for this clone. Its cognate antigen is unknown. Following a 10-day culture, CD4+ T cells were purified. All participants had two doses of either the BNT162b2 or mRNA-1273 vaccine. In the cultures, half the medium was exchanged for IL-2 medium on days 3 and 7. Method: immunoSEQ multiplex PCR; TCRdb's copy keeps in-frame clones and lacks some. The data show just under 75,000 clones, with roughly 73% seen just once and around 2.1% held by the top ten. This CDR3 has 17 residues. This TCR came from a human donor who received a COVID-19 vaccine. This chain links TRBV21-1 with TRBJ1-5; TRBD1 reflects the table's D call only, with no check against the DNA. TRBV21-1 is assigned pseudogene status. The material was CD4+ T cells from PBMCs cultured without peptide, obtained after COVID-19 vaccination. The CDR3 reads CASRRKVRTGIYQPQHF. CDR3 bases: TGTGCCAGCAGGAGGAAGGTCAGGACAGGGATTTATCAGCCCCAGCATTTT.